This entry lists 21 T cell receptor beta chains sequenced from one sample in a study of T-cell memory formation after mild COVID-19 (dated by TCRdb to the early 2020s). The method was 5' RACE. TCRdb lists the instrument as Illumina NovaSeq 6000. TCRdb redid the processing of the public reads, applying fastp at Q25 and MiXCR, and retained in-frame beta chains. Each entry is one CDR3 protein sequence, shown with its most common DNA and genes. In all, the sample holds a few hundred thousand distinct CDR3 sequences, and less than 25% of those were seen once. Of the sample, approximately 8% falls within the top ten clones. Sequencing was done on a sample of PBMCs or a T cell subset sorted from them (not recorded which). The receptors were sampled from an adult woman who had mild COVID-19 (a few samples of this study predate the infection). The sample titles of this study are shuffled in the database, so cell type and time point are left out; the donor was told from shared clones.

This clonotype appeared many times. V is TRBV5-1 and J is TRBJ1-1; no reliable D call. The CDR3 spans 12 residues. The V gene's germline CDR1 is SGHRS and CDR2 YFSETQ. Trimming removed 4 bases at V and 3 bases at J, with 7 bases between. CDR3 sequence: CASSRVDTEAFF. CDR3 DNA: TGCGCCAGCAGCCGGGTGGACACTGAAGCTTTCTTT.

This clonotype was detected many times. CDR3 residues: CASSQDGEGGICSYEQYF. CDR3 nucleotides: TGTGCCAGCAGCCAAGATGGTGAGGGAGGGATTTGCTCCTACGAGCAGTACTTC. The chain links TRBV4-2 to TRBJ2-7; TRBD2 aligns across 7 bases. Germline trimming cut 0 bases from V and 0 bases from J; bases unmatched to any gene: 11. CDR3 length equals 18 residues. CDR1 and CDR2 from the germline V gene are LGHNA and YNFKEQ.

V is TRBV27 and J is TRBJ1-3, with TRBD1 as a possible D gene (5 bases). The CDR3 runs 17 residues. V lost 3 bases and J 0 bases, leaving 15 bases between the germline ends. Germline CDR1 is MNHEY and CDR2 is SMNVEV (reference sequence). Here the CDR3 DNA reads TGTGCCAGCAGTTTGTCTTGGGGCCTGAGCTCTGGAAACACCATATATTTT. Its protein product is CASSLSWGLSSGNTIYF.

The J gene is TRBJ2-7, the V gene TRBV5-1, with 9 bases that match TRBD1. The junction had 10 bases not matched to a gene; V was cut back by 4 bases and J by 2 bases. The germline CDR1 and CDR2 sequences are SGHRS and YFSETQ. CDR3 length equals 16 residues. The CDR3 DNA is TGCGCCAGCAGCGCTGGCTCCGGGACAGGGACCTACGAGCAGTACTTC. This sequence encodes CASSAGSGTGTYEQYF.

V is TRBV6-5 and J is TRBJ1-3; no clear D. Germline CDR1 is MNHEY and CDR2 is SVGAGI. This CDR3 region has 13 residues. V lost 6 bases, J lost 8 bases, and 14 bases lay in between. CDR3 protein: CASRDRASHTIYF. Written as DNA, the CDR3 is TGTGCCAGCAGGGACCGGGCCTCCCACACCATATATTTT.

The chain links TRBV2 to TRBJ1-5; D is uncertain. The V and J ends lost 3 bases and 4 bases respectively, with 7 bases between them. This CDR3 is 13 amino acids long. The germline V gene has CDR1 SNHLY and CDR2 FYNNEI. CDR3 loop: CASSEGPNQPQHF. The CDR3 DNA is TGTGCCAGCAGTGAGGGCCCAAATCAGCCCCAGCATTTT.

V is TRBV4-1 and J is TRBJ1-5, with 7 bases fitting TRBD1. The ends lost 4 bases at V and 11 bases at J; junction bases unmatched: 14. Germline CDR1 and CDR2: MGHRA and YSYEKL. CDR3 length: 15 amino acids. The CDR3 nucleotides read TGCGCCAGCAGCCGGACCACAGGGGCGGCGTCGGCCCAGCATTTT. It specifies CASSRTTGAASAQHF.

V and J are TRBV2 and TRBJ2-7; D unresolved. Germline V lookup: CDR1 SNHLY, CDR2 FYNNEI. Trimming cost V 1 base and J 5 bases, with 12 bases left between them. The CDR3 is 14 amino acids. CDR3 nucleotides: TGTGCCAGCAGTGAAGTGACCTGGGTCAACGAGCAGTACTTC. It is translated as CASSEVTWVNEQYF.

The chain joins TRBV20-1 to TRBJ2-1; D is possibly TRBD2 (6 bases). Per the germline V gene, CDR1 is DFQATT and CDR2 is SNEGSKA (reference sequence). Deletions cut 4 bases from V and 4 bases from J, with 14 bases between. The CDR3 is 14 amino acids. The CDR3 region has the DNA TGCAGTGCTATCATCTTAGCGGTATACAATGAGCAGTTCTTC. Its translation: CSAIILAVYNEQFF.

The CDR3 DNA follows: TGCAGTGCTAGAGACCCACTGAACGCTTTTTTTGCGCAGTATTTT. Translating it yields CSARDPLNAFFAQYF. J is TRBJ2-3 and V is TRBV20-1; no clear D gene. Germline CDR1 reads DFQATT; CDR2 reads SNEGSKA (reference sequence). Trimming stripped 0 bases from V and 10 bases from J, with 20 bases between. There are 15 residues in the CDR3.

The V call is TRBV29-1, the J call TRBJ1-1; 9 bases are a match to TRBD1. This CDR3 spans 14 amino acids. J gave up 5 bases and V 7 bases, and 11 bases lay outside the gene matches. Germline CDR1 is SQVTM and CDR2 is ANQGSEA. CDR3 loop: CSAVGTGWVTEAFF. The CDR3 DNA reads as TGCAGCGCCGTGGGGACAGGGTGGGTGACTGAAGCTTTCTTT.

In DNA, the CDR3 is TGTGCCAGGAAAAACACCCGGGACAGGGTAATCTACGAGCAGTACTTC. It yields the protein CARKNTRDRVIYEQYF. The chain links TRBV6-8 to TRBJ2-7, with TRBD1 identical over 9 bases. This CDR3 is built from 16 residues. V was clipped by 9 bases and J by 3 bases; unmatched bases: 15. Germline assignment: CDR1 MNHGY and CDR2 SAAAGT.

J is TRBJ1-6 and V is TRBV15; tentatively, D is TRBD1 (6 bases). The CDR3 is made up of 18 amino acids. Deletions cut 1 base from V and 6 bases from J, with 19 bases between. Germline V gives CDR1 LNHNV, CDR2 YYDKDF (reference sequence). This chain's CDR3 is CATSRGQQGVRRNSPLHF. CDR3 nucleotide sequence: TGTGCCACCAGCAGAGGCCAACAGGGAGTTAGGCGTAATTCACCCCTCCACTTT.

J is TRBJ2-3 and V is TRBV10-1; D possibly matches TRBD1 or TRBD2 (5 bases each). V dropped 4 bases and J dropped 2 bases, with 19 bases sitting between them. The germline gives CDR1 WNHNN, CDR2 SYGVQD (reference sequence). The CDR3 runs to 17 residues. CDR3 nucleotide sequence: TGCGCCAGCAGTGCGGTGTGGTGGGGGATCGACACAGATACGCAGTATTTT. This encodes CASSAVWWGIDTDTQYF.

This clonotype was counted between two and nine times. V and J are TRBV6-5 and TRBJ1-1, with TRBD1 as a possible D gene (5 bases). V was trimmed by 6 bases and J by 1 base, leaving 21 bases between them. The CDR3 spans 17 residues. Germline CDR1 reads MNHEY; CDR2 reads SVGAGI. For the CDR3, the DNA is TGTGCCAGCAGGAGGCGATATACGGACATCGGGAACACTGAAGCTTTCTTT. It encodes CASRRRYTDIGNTEAFF.

The table lists this clonotype with a count of one. The V and J genes are TRBV6-2 or TRBV6-3 and TRBJ1-1, with D possibly TRBD1 on 6 matching bases. This CDR3 region has 19 residues. Trimming removed 6 bases from V and 2 bases from J, with 28 bases in between. Looked up from germline, CDR1 is MNHEY and CDR2 is SVGEGT. CDR3 sequence reads: CASSPIPHPVQGTNTEAFF. For the CDR3, the DNA is TGTGCCAGCAGCCCCATCCCCCATCCCGTACAGGGAACTAACACTGAAGCTTTCTTT.

In this sample, this clonotype turned up a few times. The junction does not match germline at one end; this may be a read error. This chain connects TRBV30 to TRBJ2-7; D remains unclear. The CDR3 contains 13 residues. The germline gives CDR1 GTSNPN, CDR2 SVGIG (reference sequence). In nucleotides, the CDR3 is TGTGCCTGGAGTCCAGGTTTGTCCTCCGAGCAGTACTTC. Translated: CAWSPGLSSEQYF.

V is TRBV7-9 and J is TRBJ1-5, with a possible D match to TRBD1 (5 bases). This CDR3 contains 17 residues. Germline values: CDR1 SEHNR, CDR2 FQNEAQ (reference sequence). Between the trimmed V and J ends, which lost 3 bases and 0 bases, there was a span of 15 bases. The CDR3 region is CASSLDTAIYSNQPQHF. CDR3 DNA sequence: TGTGCCAGCAGCTTGGACACGGCGATTTATAGCAATCAGCCCCAGCATTTT.

In this sample, this clonotype turned up many times. Here the CDR3 reads CASSPGPKGTDTQYF. The CDR3 region has the DNA TGTGCCAGCAGTCCGGGGCCCAAGGGCACAGATACGCAGTATTTT. The chain joins TRBV7-2 to TRBJ2-3; D might be TRBD1 or TRBD2, each matching 5 bases. Between the trimmed V and J ends, which lost 6 bases and 1 base, there was a span of 14 bases. This CDR3 contains 15 residues. Germline-derived CDR1 and CDR2 are SGHTA and FQGNSA. Full variable domain (missing parts from reference TRBV7-2 and TRBJ2-3): GAGVSQSPSNKVTEKGKDVELRCDPISGHTALYWYRQSLGQGLEFLIYFQGNSAPDKSGLPSDRFSAERTGGSVSTLTIQRTQQEDSAVYLCASSPGPKGTDTQYFGPGTRLTVL.

This rearrangement joins TRBV6-1 to TRBJ1-2, with D unclear. Germline CDR1 reads MNHNS; CDR2 reads SASEGT. Trimming shortened V by 7 bases and J by 2 bases, and 17 bases separated the two germline ends. CDR3 length equals 15 residues. In nucleotides, the CDR3 is TGTGCCAGCACCCAGGCACTCACTGGGAACTATGGCTACACCTTC. As protein: CASTQALTGNYGYTF.

This chain's CDR3 is CASSGLLTVNYGYTF. As DNA, the CDR3 is TGTGCCAGCAGTGGCCTCCTTACCGTTAACTATGGCTACACCTTC. This chain connects TRBV6-1 to TRBJ1-2; no clear D. V was shortened by 4 bases and J by 1 base, with 13 bases between the two germline ends. The germline V gene encodes CDR1 MNHNS and CDR2 SASEGT. The CDR3 runs to 15 residues.